The 8 T cell receptor beta chains reported below all come from one sample, sequenced in a study of T cells in Graves' hyperthyroidism and ophthalmopathy. There were TCR beta CDR3 regions amplified from RNA transcripts. When the TCR CDR3 underwent first-round RT-PCR, the HTBI primer set was used. TCRdb re-derived calls from the multiplex PCR reads in MiXCR, one entry per CDR3 protein. The profile shows roughly 500,000 distinct CDR3 sequences, 46% of them singletons. What was sequenced was peripheral blood or thyroid tissue (not recorded which). All receptors derive from an adult woman with Graves' disease, either hyperthyroidism or ophthalmopathy (not recorded which).

A word on this clonotype: A read error may account for a junction end that differs from germline. V gene TRBV5-1 combines with J gene TRBJ2-5; maybe TRBD2 (6 bases). Germline values: CDR1 SGHRS, CDR2 YFSETQ. The CDR3 totals 13 residues. The CDR3 bases are TGTGCCAGCAGTTGGAGGGGCCAAAAGACCCAGTACTTC. Translated, it gives CASSWRGQKTQYF.

This rearrangement joins TRBV11-3 to TRBJ1-1; D gene uncertain. With 1 base removed from V and 5 bases from J, the gap between germline ends came to 8 bases. The CDR3 contains 13 residues. Germline V gene sequence: CDR1 SGHNT, CDR2 YENEEA. The CDR3, as DNA: TGTGCCAGCAGCTTAGGTGAGTGGACTGAAGCTTTCTTT. Its translation: CASSLGEWTEAFF.

This clonotype was recorded only once. The chain carries TRBV2 and TRBJ2-7; the D gene could be TRBD1 or TRBD2 (5 bases each). Germline CDR1 and CDR2: SNHLY and FYNNEI. There are 13 residues in the CDR3. Trimming took off 10 bases at V and 0 bases at J, with 13 bases between the two ends. Here the CDR3 reads CATGTVSSYEQYF. CDR3 nucleotide sequence: TGTGCCACCGGGACGGTCAGCTCCTACGAGCAGTACTTC. The complete variable domain, with remaining parts taken from reference TRBV2 and TRBJ2-7, reads EPEVTQTPSHQVTQMGQEVILRCVPISNHLYFYWYRQILGQKVEFLVSFYNNEISEKSEIFDDQFSVERPDGSNFTLKIRSTKLEDSAMYFCATGTVSSYEQYFGPGTRLTVT.

This rearrangement joins TRBV7-6 to TRBJ2-5, with D unresolved. From germline, CDR1 is SGHVS and CDR2 FNYEAQ. There are 14 residues in the CDR3. V dropped 0 bases and J dropped 4 bases, with 9 bases sitting between them. The CDR3 loop reads CASSLAWARETQYF. For the CDR3, the DNA is TGTGCCAGCAGCTTAGCCTGGGCTCGAGAGACCCAGTACTTC.

This chain joins TRBV9 and TRBJ2-5; D not resolved. V was clipped by 0 bases and J by 7 bases, with 10 bases between them. From germline, CDR1 is SGDLS and CDR2 YYNGEE. CDR3 length: 13 residues. The chain's CDR3 is CASSVGGAATQYF. The CDR3 DNA reads TGTGCCAGCAGCGTAGGTGGCGCTGCGACCCAGTACTTC.

The J gene is TRBJ2-7, the V gene TRBV29-1, with TRBD1 matching 10 bases. Germline assignment: CDR1 SQVTM and CDR2 ANQGSEA. This CDR3 region has 13 residues. V lost 8 bases, J lost 6 bases, and 10 bases stayed unmatched. The CDR3 nucleotides are TGCAGCAAGGACAGGGGGGCCCATGGCGAGCAGTACTTC. Its translation is CSKDRGAHGEQYF.

This clonotype was counted ten times or more. V and J are TRBV15 and TRBJ2-2; TRBD2 matches at 8 bases. Germline CDR1 LNHNV, CDR2 YYDKDF (reference sequence). This CDR3 comprises 15 residues. J lost 6 bases, V lost 6 bases, and 9 bases had no gene match. CDR3 loop: CATSTRRGGPGELFF. In DNA, the CDR3 is TGTGCCACCAGTACTAGGCGCGGGGGGCCCGGGGAGCTGTTTTTT.

There are many counts of this clonotype. The V call is TRBV4-2, the J call TRBJ1-1, with D unclear. The ends were cut back, 0 bases at V and 2 bases at J, with 7 bases in the middle. Germline V lookup: CDR1 LGHNA, CDR2 YNFKEQ. The CDR3 extends over 14 amino acids. CDR3 sequence reads: CASSQDVTNTEAFF. Written as DNA, the CDR3 is TGTGCCAGCAGCCAAGATGTCACAAACACTGAAGCTTTCTTT.